The clone carrying this T cell receptor (beta chain) was seen a few times. Antigen specificity is unknown. The data are from a study of blood T cells in healthy people across ages. CDR3 length equals 11 residues. Trimming removed 5 bases at V and 9 bases at J, with 11 bases between. Per the germline V gene, CDR1 is SGHTA and CDR2 is FQGNSA. With a J-beta primer mix and a sample-barcoded 5' primer, a second PCR ran about 7 to 11 cycles. TCRdb ran MiXCR on the 5' RACE reads and lists one entry per CDR3 protein. This table has more than 650,000 distinct CDR3 sequences, about 53% appearing once. The study's findings and limits: Older age coincided with a roughly linear decline in TCR beta diversity per million T cells.

About 10 milliliters of peripheral blood were drawn from each donor into EDTA-treated tubes. Each sample gave at least 7 million isolated PBMCs. Sequenced input: blood. The chain recombines TRBV7-2 with TRBJ2-7; no firm D call. The sequence came from a man aged 80 or over in good health. CDR3 sequence: CASSRTAVQYF. The CDR3 coding sequence is TGTGCCAGCAGCAGGACCGCGGTGCAGTACTTC.